Listed below are T cell receptor beta chains from one sample, sequenced in a study of shared clonotypes between healthy human individuals. Clones were sequenced by immunoSEQ multiplex PCR, and TCRdb holds only the in-frame ones, with some missing. The sample lists 400,000 to 500,000 clones; about 82% were seen once. The sequencing sample was made of PBMCs. The receptors derive from a woman aged 35 to 49 in good health. Some clones in this sample may be carry-over from other donors' samples. The CDR3 runs from the conserved cysteine through the conserved F or W. Fields, in order: clone size, D gene, J gene, V gene, CDR3 protein, CDR3 DNA. The D gene is left open where the match is weak. Not every row has a clone size; where given, it reads once, few, many or a size class.

clone_size: NA; d_call: NA; j_call: TRBJ2-7; v_call: TRBV29-1; cdr3_aa: CSVETGSYEQYF; cdr3_nt: TGCAGCGTTGAGACAGGTTCCTACGAGCAGTACTTC
clone_size: NA; d_call: TRBD2; j_call: TRBJ2-2; v_call: TRBV11-2; cdr3_aa: CASSSRLAAGELFF; cdr3_nt: TGTGCCAGCAGCTCCCGACTAGCTGCCGGGGAGCTGTTTTTT
clone_size: NA; d_call: TRBD2; j_call: TRBJ2-2; v_call: TRBV2; cdr3_aa: CASNPGLRNTGELFF; cdr3_nt: TGTGCCAGCAACCCGGGACTACGGAACACCGGGGAGCTGTTTTTT
clone_size: NA; d_call: NA; j_call: TRBJ2-3; v_call: TRBV10-3; cdr3_aa: CAISGSVFKDTQYF; cdr3_nt: TGTGCCATCTCCGGGAGCGTGTTCAAAGATACGCAGTATTTT
clone_size: NA; d_call: NA; j_call: TRBJ2-2; v_call: TRBV29-1; cdr3_aa: CSVGVAVPPGELFF; cdr3_nt: TGCAGCGTTGGTGTAGCGGTTCCGCCCGGGGAGCTGTTTTTT
clone_size: once; d_call: NA; j_call: TRBJ1-4; v_call: TRBV27; cdr3_aa: CASSHRGGEKLFF; cdr3_nt: TGTGCCAGCAGTCACCGGGGGGGAGAAAAACTGTTTTTT
clone_size: NA; d_call: NA; j_call: TRBJ2-2; v_call: TRBV6-4; cdr3_aa: CASRQGSNLGGLFF; cdr3_nt: TGTGCCAGCCGACAGGGATCAAATCTCGGGGGGCTGTTTTTT
clone_size: many; d_call: TRBD2; j_call: TRBJ2-7; v_call: TRBV30; cdr3_aa: CAWSLLAGGPSNEQYF; cdr3_nt: TGTGCCTGGAGTCTTTTAGCGGGAGGGCCCTCCAACGAGCAGTACTTC
clone_size: NA; d_call: TRBD1; j_call: TRBJ2-7; v_call: TRBV27; cdr3_aa: CASSFARDSPYEQYF; cdr3_nt: TGTGCCAGCAGTTTTGCCCGGGACAGCCCCTACGAGCAGTACTTC
clone_size: NA; d_call: NA; j_call: TRBJ2-2; v_call: TRBV11-2; cdr3_aa: CASSPRRDFNTGELFF; cdr3_nt: TGTGCCAGCAGCCCCCGCCGGGACTTTAACACCGGGGAGCTGTTTTTT
clone_size: once; d_call: TRBD2; j_call: TRBJ2-7; v_call: TRBV28; cdr3_aa: CASSLRPSGRGRHNEQYF; cdr3_nt: TGTGCCAGCAGTCTTCGACCTAGCGGGAGGGGACGACATAACGAGCAGTACTTC
clone_size: NA; d_call: TRBD1; j_call: TRBJ1-4; v_call: TRBV5-4; cdr3_aa: CASSPRTGSATNEKLFF; cdr3_nt: TGTGCCAGCAGCCCAAGGACAGGATCCGCAACTAATGAAAAACTGTTTTTT
clone_size: NA; d_call: NA; j_call: TRBJ2-7; v_call: TRBV7-2; cdr3_aa: CASSQPEEGSHEQYF; cdr3_nt: TGTGCCAGCAGTCAACCAGAAGAGGGCTCCCACGAGCAGTACTTC
clone_size: NA; d_call: NA; j_call: TRBJ1-1; v_call: TRBV7-2; cdr3_aa: CASSFSGGQGTEAFF; cdr3_nt: TGCGCCAGCAGCTTTAGTGGGGGGCAAGGCACTGAAGCTTTCTTT
clone_size: few; d_call: NA; j_call: TRBJ1-2; v_call: TRBV18; cdr3_aa: CASSRDPGNYGYTF; cdr3_nt: TGTGCCAGCTCCCGGGACCCAGGCAACTATGGCTACACCTTC
clone_size: once; d_call: TRBD1; j_call: TRBJ2-7; v_call: TRBV7-2; cdr3_aa: CASSRPGTVFEQYF; cdr3_nt: TGTGCCAGCAGCCGCCCCGGGACAGTTTTCGAGCAGTACTTC
clone_size: NA; d_call: TRBD2; j_call: TRBJ2-3; v_call: TRBV5-6; cdr3_aa: CASSTSSGSFRDTQYF; cdr3_nt: TGTGCCAGCAGCACTTCGAGCGGGAGTTTTAGAGATACGCAGTATTTT
clone_size: NA; d_call: NA; j_call: TRBJ1-5; v_call: TRBV6-6; cdr3_aa: CASSYYGSNQPQHF; cdr3_nt: TGTGCCAGCAGTTACTACGGAAGCAATCAGCCCCAGCATTTT
clone_size: NA; d_call: NA; j_call: TRBJ2-3; v_call: TRBV5-6; cdr3_aa: CASSLQGTDTQYF; cdr3_nt: TGTGCCAGCAGTTTACAGGGAACAGATACGCAGTATTTT
clone_size: NA; d_call: TRBD1; j_call: TRBJ2-7; v_call: TRBV10-1; cdr3_aa: CASTDRGYEQYF; cdr3_nt: TGCGCCAGCACCGACAGGGGTTACGAGCAGTACTTC
clone_size: NA; d_call: TRBD2; j_call: TRBJ2-3; v_call: TRBV7-9; cdr3_aa: CASSFFGGGPTDTQYF; cdr3_nt: TGTGCCAGCAGCTTTTTCGGGGGAGGGCCCACAGATACGCAGTATTTT